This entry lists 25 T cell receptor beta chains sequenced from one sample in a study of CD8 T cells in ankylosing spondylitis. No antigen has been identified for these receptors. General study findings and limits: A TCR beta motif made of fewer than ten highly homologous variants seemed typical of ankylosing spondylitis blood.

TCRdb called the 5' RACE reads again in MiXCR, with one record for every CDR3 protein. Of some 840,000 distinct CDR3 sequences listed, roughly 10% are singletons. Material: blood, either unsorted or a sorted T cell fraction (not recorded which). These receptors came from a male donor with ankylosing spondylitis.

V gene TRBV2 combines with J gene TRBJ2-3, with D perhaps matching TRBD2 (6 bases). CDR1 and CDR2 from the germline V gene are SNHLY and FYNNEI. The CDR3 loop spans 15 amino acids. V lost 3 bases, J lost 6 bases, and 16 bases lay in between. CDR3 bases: TGTGCCAGCAGTGAGCGGGGCCTAAAGAAGGATACGCAGTATTTT. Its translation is CASSERGLKKDTQYF. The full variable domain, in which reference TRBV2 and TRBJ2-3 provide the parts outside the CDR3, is EPEVTQTPSHQVTQMGQEVILRCVPISNHLYFYWYRQILGQKVEFLVSFYNNEISEKSEIFDDQFSVERPDGSNFTLKIRSTKLEDSAMYFCASSERGLKKDTQYFGPGTRLTVL.

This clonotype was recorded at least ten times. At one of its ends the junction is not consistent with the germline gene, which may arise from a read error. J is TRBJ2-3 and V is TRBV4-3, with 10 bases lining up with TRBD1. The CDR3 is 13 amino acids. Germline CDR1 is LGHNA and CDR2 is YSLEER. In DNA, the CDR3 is TGTGCCAGCAGCCAGGACAGGGGGGATACGCAGTATTTT. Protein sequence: CASSQDRGDTQYF.

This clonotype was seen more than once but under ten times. CDR3 sequence: CSQTGTDQETQYF. DNA for the CDR3: TGCAGTCAAACCGGCACAGACCAAGAGACCCAGTACTTC. The V gene is TRBV20-1, the J gene TRBJ2-5, with no clear D. V lost 8 bases and J 0 bases, leaving 13 bases between the germline ends. The CDR3 is 13 amino acids. CDR1 is DFQATT and CDR2 is SNEGSKA in the germline V gene (reference sequence).

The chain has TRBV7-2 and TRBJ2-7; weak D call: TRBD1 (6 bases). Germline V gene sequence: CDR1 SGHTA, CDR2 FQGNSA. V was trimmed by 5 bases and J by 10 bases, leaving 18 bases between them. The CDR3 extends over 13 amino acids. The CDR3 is CASSPRSNRVQYF. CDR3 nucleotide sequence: TGTGCCAGCAGCCCGAGATCGAACAGGGTACAGTACTTC. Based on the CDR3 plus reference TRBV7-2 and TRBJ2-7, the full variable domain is GAGVSQSPSNKVTEKGKDVELRCDPISGHTALYWYRQSLGQGLEFLIYFQGNSAPDKSGLPSDRFSAERTGGSVSTLTIQRTQQEDSAVYLCASSPRSNRVQYFGPGTRLTVT.

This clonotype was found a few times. The CDR3 sequence is CAISESTRLVQYF. The CDR3 bases are TGTGCCATCAGTGAGTCGACTCGGCTGGTGCAGTACTTC. The chain combines TRBV10-3 with TRBJ2-7; no definite D call. This CDR3 spans 13 amino acids. Trimming stripped 0 bases from V and 9 bases from J, with 12 bases between. Germline lookup yields CDR1 ENHRY and CDR2 SYGVKD.

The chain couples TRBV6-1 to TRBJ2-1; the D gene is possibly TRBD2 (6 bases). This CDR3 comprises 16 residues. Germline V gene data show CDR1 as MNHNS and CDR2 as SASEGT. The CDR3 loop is CATIPRGTSSYNEQFF. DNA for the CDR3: TGTGCGACTATACCCCGGGGGACCAGCTCCTACAATGAGCAGTTCTTC.

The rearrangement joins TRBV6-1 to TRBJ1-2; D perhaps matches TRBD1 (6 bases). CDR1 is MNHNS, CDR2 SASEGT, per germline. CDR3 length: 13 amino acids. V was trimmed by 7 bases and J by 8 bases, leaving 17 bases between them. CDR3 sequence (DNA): TGTGCCAGCATAAGGTCGGGGGGGCGAGGCTACACCTTC. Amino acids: CASIRSGGRGYTF.

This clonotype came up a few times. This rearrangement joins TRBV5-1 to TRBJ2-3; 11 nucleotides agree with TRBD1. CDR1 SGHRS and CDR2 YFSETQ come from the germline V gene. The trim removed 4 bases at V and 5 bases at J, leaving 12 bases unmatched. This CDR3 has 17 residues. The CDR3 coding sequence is TGCGCCAGCAGCAAGGACAGGGGGCTGGCTAGTAGAGATACGCAGTATTTT. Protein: CASSKDRGLASRDTQYF.

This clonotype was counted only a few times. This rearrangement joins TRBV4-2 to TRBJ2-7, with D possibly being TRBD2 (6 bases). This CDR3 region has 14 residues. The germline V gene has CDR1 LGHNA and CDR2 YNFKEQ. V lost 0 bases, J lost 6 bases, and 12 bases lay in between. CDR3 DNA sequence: TGTGCCAGCAGCCAAGACCGGGGGAACGGCGAGCAGTACTTC. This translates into CASSQDRGNGEQYF.

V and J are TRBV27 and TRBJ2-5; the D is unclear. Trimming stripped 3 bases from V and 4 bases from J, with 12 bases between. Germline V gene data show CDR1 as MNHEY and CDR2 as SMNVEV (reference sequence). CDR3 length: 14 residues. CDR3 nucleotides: TGTGCCAGCAGTTTTAGCCCGGCCGGAGAGACCCAGTACTTC. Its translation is CASSFSPAGETQYF.

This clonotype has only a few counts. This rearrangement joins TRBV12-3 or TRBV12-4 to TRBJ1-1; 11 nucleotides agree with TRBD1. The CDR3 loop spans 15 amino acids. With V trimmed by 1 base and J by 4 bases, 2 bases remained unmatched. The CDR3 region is CASSLEGTGGTEAFF. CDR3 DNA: TGTGCCAGCAGTTTAGAGGGGACAGGGGGCACTGAAGCTTTCTTT.

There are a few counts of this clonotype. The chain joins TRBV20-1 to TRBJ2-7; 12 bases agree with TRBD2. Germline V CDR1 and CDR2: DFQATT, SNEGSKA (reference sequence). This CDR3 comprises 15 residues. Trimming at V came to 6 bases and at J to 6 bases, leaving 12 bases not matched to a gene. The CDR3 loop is CSASSSGGATLEQYF. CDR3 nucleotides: TGCAGTGCATCTTCTAGCGGGGGGGCCACCCTCGAGCAGTACTTC.

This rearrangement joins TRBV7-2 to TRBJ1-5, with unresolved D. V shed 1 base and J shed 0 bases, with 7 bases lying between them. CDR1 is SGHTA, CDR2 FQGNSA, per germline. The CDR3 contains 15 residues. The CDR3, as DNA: TGTGCCAGCAGCTTAGGACACCTTAGCAATCAGCCCCAGCATTTT. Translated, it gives CASSLGHLSNQPQHF.

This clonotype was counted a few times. The CDR3 spells CSVDRVGYGYTF. The CDR3 bases are TGCAGCGTAGACAGGGTAGGCTATGGCTACACCTTC. The V gene is TRBV29-1, the J gene TRBJ1-2, with 7 nucleotides matching TRBD1. V trimming: 6 bases; J trimming: 4 bases; junction bases outside the gene matches: 5. CDR3 length: 12 amino acids. Germline CDR1 is SQVTM and CDR2 is ANQGSEA.

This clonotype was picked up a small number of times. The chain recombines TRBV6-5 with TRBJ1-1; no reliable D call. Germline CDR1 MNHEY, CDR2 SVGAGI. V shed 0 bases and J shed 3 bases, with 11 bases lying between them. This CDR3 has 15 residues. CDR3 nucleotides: TGTGCCAGCAGTTACTCGGGGTTTGGCGACACTGAAGCTTTCTTT. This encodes CASSYSGFGDTEAFF.

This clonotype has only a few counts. CDR3 protein: CSVEDRWRERENTQYF. The CDR3, as DNA: TGCAGCGTTGAAGATCGGTGGCGGGAGAGGGAAAATACGCAGTATTTT. The rearrangement joins TRBV29-1 to TRBJ2-3, with 7 bases fitting TRBD2. Germline trimming cut 0 bases from V and 7 bases from J; bases unmatched to any gene: 13. CDR3 size: 16 residues. Germline CDR1 SQVTM, CDR2 ANQGSEA.

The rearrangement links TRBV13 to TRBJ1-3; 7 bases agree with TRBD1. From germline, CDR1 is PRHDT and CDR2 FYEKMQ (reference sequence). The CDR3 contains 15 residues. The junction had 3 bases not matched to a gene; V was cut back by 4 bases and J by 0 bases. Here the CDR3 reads CASSSGQSSGNTIYF. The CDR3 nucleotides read TGTGCCAGCAGCTCGGGACAGAGCTCTGGAAACACCATATATTTT. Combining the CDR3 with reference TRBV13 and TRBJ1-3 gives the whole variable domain AAGVIQSPRHLIKEKRETATLKCYPIPRHDTVYWYQQGPGQDPQFLISFYEKMQSDKGSIPDRFSAQQFSDYHSELNMSSLELGDSALYFCASSSGQSSGNTIYFGEGSWLTVV.

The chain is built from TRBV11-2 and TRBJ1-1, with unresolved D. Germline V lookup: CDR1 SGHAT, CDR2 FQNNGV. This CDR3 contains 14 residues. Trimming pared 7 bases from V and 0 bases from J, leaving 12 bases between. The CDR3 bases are TGTGCCAGCACCAAAAACTTATTGAACACTGAAGCTTTCTTT. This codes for CASTKNLLNTEAFF.

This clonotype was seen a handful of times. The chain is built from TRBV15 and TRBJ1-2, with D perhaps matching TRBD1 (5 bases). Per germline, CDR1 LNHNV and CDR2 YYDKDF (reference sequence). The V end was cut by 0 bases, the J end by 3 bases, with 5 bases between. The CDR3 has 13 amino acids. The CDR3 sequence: CATSREGHYGYTF. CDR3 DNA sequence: TGTGCCACCAGCAGAGAGGGACACTATGGCTACACCTTC.

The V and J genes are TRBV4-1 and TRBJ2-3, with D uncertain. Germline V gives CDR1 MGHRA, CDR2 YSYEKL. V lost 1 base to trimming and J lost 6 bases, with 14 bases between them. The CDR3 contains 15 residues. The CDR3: CASSQVSTFSDTQYF. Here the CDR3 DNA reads TGCGCCAGCAGCCAAGTTAGTACTTTTAGTGATACGCAGTATTTT.

This CDR3 is CASRTANTEAFF. CDR3 in DNA: TGTGCCAGCCGAACAGCGAACACTGAAGCTTTCTTT. This chain connects TRBV7-9 to TRBJ1-1; no clear D. Between the trimmed V and J ends, which lost 8 bases and 1 base, there was a span of 8 bases. Per germline, CDR1 SEHNR and CDR2 FQNEAQ (reference sequence). The CDR3 length is 12 residues. Full variable domain (missing parts from reference TRBV7-9 and TRBJ1-1): DTGVSQNPRHKITKRGQNVTFRCDPISEHNRLYWYRQTLGQGPEFLTYFQNEAQLEKSRLLSDRFSAERPKGSFSTLEIQRTEQGDSAMYLCASRTANTEAFFGQGTRLTVV.

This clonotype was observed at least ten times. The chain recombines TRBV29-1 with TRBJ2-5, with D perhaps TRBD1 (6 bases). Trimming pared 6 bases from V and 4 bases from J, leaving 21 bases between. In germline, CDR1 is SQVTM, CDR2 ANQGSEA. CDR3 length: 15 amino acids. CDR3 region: CSVPPRDKTVETQYF. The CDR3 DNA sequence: TGCAGCGTCCCTCCGAGGGACAAAACCGTAGAGACCCAGTACTTC.

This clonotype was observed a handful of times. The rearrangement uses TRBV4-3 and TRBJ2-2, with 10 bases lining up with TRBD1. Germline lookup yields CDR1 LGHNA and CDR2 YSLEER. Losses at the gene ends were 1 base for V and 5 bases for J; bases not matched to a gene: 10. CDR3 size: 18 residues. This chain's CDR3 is CASSQGAPGQGRTGELFF. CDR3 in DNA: TGCGCCAGCAGCCAAGGGGCCCCGGGACAGGGGCGGACCGGGGAGCTGTTTTTT.

The CDR3 DNA reads TGTGCCAGCAGCCCCGGGTTAGAGGAGGCAGGCGCCGGGGAGCTGTTTTTT. Amino acid sequence: CASSPGLEEAGAGELFF. The gene calls are TRBV5-6 and TRBJ2-2, with D possibly being TRBD2 (5 bases). The ends were cut back, 4 bases at V and 6 bases at J, with 22 bases in the middle. CDR3 length: 17 amino acids. Germline V lookup: CDR1 SGHDT, CDR2 YYEEEE.

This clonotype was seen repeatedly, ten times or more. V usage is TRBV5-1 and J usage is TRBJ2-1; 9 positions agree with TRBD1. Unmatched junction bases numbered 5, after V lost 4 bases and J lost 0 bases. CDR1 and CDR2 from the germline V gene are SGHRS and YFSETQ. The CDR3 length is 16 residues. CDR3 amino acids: CASSTGTGSSYNEQFF. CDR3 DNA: TGCGCCAGCAGCACCGGGACAGGGAGCTCCTACAATGAGCAGTTCTTC.